What follows are 25 T cell receptor beta chains derived from one specimen sequenced in a study of cytomegalovirus exposure and HLA in healthy donors. PCR primers comprised 60 Vbeta and 13 Jbeta primers. This table comes from immunoSEQ multiplex PCR, and its TCRdb copy is limited to in-frame clones, with some not included. The sample holds around 100,000 clones; around 77% are singletons and the top ten take around 5.8%. Sequencing was carried out using PBMCs. These receptors were obtained from a woman in her thirties in good health and CMV-seropositive.

This chain joins TRBV18 and TRBJ2-3, with a tentative D call TRBD2 (5 bases). CDR1 KGHSH and CDR2 LQKENI come from the germline V gene. The V end was cut by 4 bases, the J end by 1 base, with 12 bases between. The length of the CDR3 is 15 residues. CDR3 coding DNA: TGTGCCAGCTCACAATCGGACTTAGGCACAGATACGCAGTATTTT. This translates into CASSQSDLGTDTQYF.

This clone was detected only once. This chain connects TRBV7-9 to TRBJ1-5; weak D call: TRBD1 (6 bases). The CDR3 contains 14 residues. Germline V lookup: CDR1 SEHNR, CDR2 FQNEAQ (reference sequence). Trimming removed 11 bases from V and 2 bases from J, with 16 bases in between. The CDR3 DNA follows: TGTGCCTCAGGAGAGGGGGTGGGCAATCAGCCCCAGCATTTT. Its protein is CASGEGVGNQPQHF. Full variable domain (missing parts from reference TRBV7-9 and TRBJ1-5): DTGVSQNPRHKITKRGQNVTFRCDPISEHNRLYWYRQTLGQGPEFLTYFQNEAQLEKSRLLSDRFSAERPKGSFSTLEIQRTEQGDSAMYLCASGEGVGNQPQHFGDGTRLSIL.

This clone was seen more than once but under ten times. This chain links TRBV6-5 with TRBJ1-1; D gene ambiguous. V lost 2 bases and J lost 3, with 10 bases in between. Germline V CDR1 and CDR2: MNHEY, SVGAGI. The CDR3 has 14 amino acids. As DNA, the CDR3 is TGTGCCAGCAGTTACAATACGGGTTACACTGAAGCTTTCTTT. Translating gives CASSYNTGYTEAFF.

The rearrangement uses TRBV2 and TRBJ1-1, with a possible D match to TRBD1 (5 bases). In germline, CDR1 is SNHLY, CDR2 FYNNEI. Between the trimmed V and J ends, which lost 11 bases and 0 bases, there was a span of 13 bases. This CDR3 is built from 13 residues. The CDR3 DNA reads TGTGCCGGGACTCGGGTGATGAACACTGAAGCTTTCTTT. It specifies CAGTRVMNTEAFF. Filled out from reference TRBV2 and TRBJ1-1, the complete variable domain reads EPEVTQTPSHQVTQMGQEVILRCVPISNHLYFYWYRQILGQKVEFLVSFYNNEISEKSEIFDDQFSVERPDGSNFTLKIRSTKLEDSAMYFCAGTRVMNTEAFFGQGTRLTVV.

The CDR3 reads CASSPGTGTSGWSTDTQYF. DNA for the CDR3: TGTGCCAGCAGCCCTGGAACCGGGACTAGCGGATGGAGCACAGATACGCAGTATTTT. The chain combines TRBV9 with TRBJ2-3; 11 bases fit TRBD2. Trimming cost V 4 bases and J 0 bases; bases outside gene matches: 13. There are 19 residues in the CDR3. The V gene's germline CDR1 is SGDLS and CDR2 YYNGEE.

This clone appeared a single time. V usage is TRBV18 and J usage is TRBJ1-2; D uncertain. With 3 bases removed from V and 2 bases from J, the gap between germline ends came to 13 bases. The CDR3 sequence is 15 residues long. Germline V gene data show CDR1 as KGHSH and CDR2 as LQKENI. The CDR3 DNA reads TGTGCCAGCTCACCGCCGGACGGGGAAAACTATGGCTACACCTTC. It codes for CASSPPDGENYGYTF. The complete variable domain, with remaining parts taken from reference TRBV18 and TRBJ1-2, reads NAGVMQNPRHLVRRRGQEARLRCSPMKGHSHVYWYRQLPEEGLKFMVYLQKENIIDESGMPKERFSAEFPKEGPSILRIQQVVRGDSAAYFCASSPPDGENYGYTFGSGTRLTVV.

The rearrangement uses TRBV19 and TRBJ1-3, with a possible D match to TRBD1 (5 bases). The CDR3 loop spans 14 amino acids. Trimming removed 2 bases at V and 3 bases at J, with 8 bases between. The V gene's germline CDR1 is LNHDA and CDR2 SQIVND (reference sequence). In nucleotides, the CDR3 is TGTGCCAGTAGTATACAGGGTGTTGGAAACACCATATATTTT. The encoded protein is CASSIQGVGNTIYF.

This rearrangement joins TRBV10-3 to TRBJ2-7; 7 bases are shared with TRBD2. Germline V gives CDR1 ENHRY, CDR2 SYGVKD. Trimming removed 3 bases from V and 3 bases from J; junction bases left unmatched: 8. This CDR3 is built from 15 residues. The CDR3 loop reads CAISEEVSGGYEQYF. In nucleotides, the CDR3 is TGTGCCATCAGTGAAGAAGTCTCGGGGGGCTACGAGCAGTACTTC.

The chain carries TRBV2 and TRBJ2-1, with 8 bases lining up with TRBD1. Unmatched junction bases numbered 2, after V lost 7 bases and J lost 0 bases. The CDR3 runs to 14 residues. From germline, CDR1 is SNHLY and CDR2 FYNNEI. The CDR3 sequence: CASTDRASYNEQFF. The CDR3 DNA reads TGTGCCAGCACGGACAGGGCCTCCTACAATGAGCAGTTCTTC.

V gene TRBV29-1 combines with J gene TRBJ2-5, with D possibly matching TRBD1 (5 bases). CDR3 length: 12 amino acids. Trimming removed 5 bases from V and 1 base from J, with 8 bases in between. Germline CDR1 reads SQVTM; CDR2 reads ANQGSEA. The CDR3 bases are TGCAGCGTTTTAGACAGCCAAGAGACCCAGTACTTC. It yields the protein CSVLDSQETQYF.

This clone is a singleton in its sample. This chain joins TRBV6-6 and TRBJ1-3; no definite D call. The CDR3 loop spans 15 amino acids. Looked up from germline, CDR1 is MNHNY and CDR2 is SVGAGI (reference sequence). Trimming shortened V by 2 bases and J by 4 bases, and 12 bases separated the two germline ends. This CDR3 reads CASSYGSSSGNTIYF. DNA for the CDR3: TGTGCCAGCAGTTACGGTAGCAGCTCGGGAAACACCATATATTTT.

V is TRBV5-4 and J is TRBJ1-2, with TRBD1 matching 8 bases. Germline CDR1 and CDR2: SGHNT and YYREEE (reference sequence). The CDR3 has 15 residues. J gave up 5 bases and V 1 base, and 7 bases lay outside the gene matches. CDR3 sequence (DNA): TGTGCCAGCAGCTTGTTTCTGGACAGGGAGTATGGCTACACCTTC. Protein product: CASSLFLDREYGYTF.

The rearrangement uses TRBV5-3 and TRBJ1-4; D is undetermined. TRBV5-3 is sorted into the ORF group, with uncertain function. Between the trimmed V and J ends, which lost 7 bases and 12 bases, there was a span of 16 bases. The CDR3 extends over 12 amino acids. The CDR3 loop reads CARDTRTWELFF. CDR3 nucleotides: TGTGCCAGAGACACTAGGACCTGGGAACTGTTTTTT.

The rearrangement uses TRBV19 and TRBJ2-7; 8 positions match TRBD2. The J segment lost 3 bases and the V segment lost 5 bases, leaving 6 bases of the junction unmatched. The CDR3 runs 14 residues. Per germline, CDR1 LNHDA and CDR2 SQIVND (reference sequence). The CDR3 loop reads CASSPLGTSYEQYF. The CDR3 DNA reads TGTGCCAGTAGTCCGCTAGGGACTAGCTACGAGCAGTACTTC.

The rearrangement uses TRBV6-1 and TRBJ2-5; 11 bases align to TRBD2. From germline, CDR1 is MNHNS and CDR2 SASEGT. With V trimmed by 7 bases and J by 4 bases, 8 bases remained unmatched. CDR3 size: 15 residues. The DNA for the CDR3 is TGTGCCAGCATAAATAGCGGGAGGGCCCTAGAGACCCAGTACTTC. It specifies CASINSGRALETQYF.

CDR3 DNA: TGTGCCAGCAGTGAGGAGGTTGCCTACGAGCAGTACTTC. Protein: CASSEEVAYEQYF. V is TRBV2 and J is TRBJ2-7, with TRBD2 as a possible D gene (5 bases). This CDR3 is 13 amino acids long. V gave up 3 bases and J gave up 2 bases, with 8 bases separating them. Germline lookup yields CDR1 SNHLY and CDR2 FYNNEI.

The chain links TRBV27 to TRBJ2-5; 8 bases fit TRBD2. V was pared by 3 bases and J by 5 bases, with 8 bases of the junction left unmatched. From germline, CDR1 is MNHEY and CDR2 SMNVEV (reference sequence). This CDR3 spans 15 amino acids. CDR3 DNA: TGTGCCAGCAGTTTGGACGGGGGGGCCCTGGAGACCCAGTACTTC. Translated: CASSLDGGALETQYF.

The chain recombines TRBV27 with TRBJ2-7; 10 bases line up with TRBD2. V lost 4 bases to trimming and J lost 4 bases; unmatched junction nucleotides: 16. Germline CDR1 and CDR2: MNHEY and SMNVEV (reference sequence). The CDR3 has 18 amino acids. DNA of the CDR3: TGTGCCAGCAGTTCCGGGACGAGGGCTAGCGGGAGTATGTACGAGCAGTACTTC. Translation gives CASSSGTRASGSMYEQYF.

The V gene is TRBV15, the J gene TRBJ2-1; tentative D call: TRBD2 (5 bases). The CDR3 sequence is 18 residues long. V was trimmed by 1 base and J by 6 bases, leaving 22 bases between them. Per germline, CDR1 LNHNV and CDR2 YYDKDF (reference sequence). DNA of the CDR3: TGTGCCACCAGCAGAGTCACGGAGGCTAGCATCCGGTCCAATGAGCAGTTCTTC. It codes for CATSRVTEASIRSNEQFF.

The gene calls are TRBV11-3 and TRBJ2-3, with a weak D call TRBD2 (5 bases). The CDR3 loop spans 14 amino acids. Germline lookup yields CDR1 SGHNT and CDR2 YENEEA. Deletions cut 9 bases from V and 1 base from J, with 14 bases between. CDR3 in amino acids: CARKKRAGTDTQYF. The CDR3 bases are TGTGCCAGAAAAAAGAGGGCTGGCACAGATACGCAGTATTTT.

To note about this clone: One end of the junction fails to match germline, which may point to a read error. This rearrangement joins TRBV7-7 to TRBJ2-5; 7 bases are shared with TRBD2. Germline V gene lookup returns CDR1 SSHAT and CDR2 FNYEAQ (reference sequence). The CDR3 sequence is 14 residues long. The CDR3 DNA reads as TGTGCTAGCAGCCCAGCCGGGACTACGGGGACCCAGTACTTC. Its translation is CASSPAGTTGTQYF.

With respect to this clone: Germline and junction disagree at one end, which may indicate a read error. The rearrangement uses TRBV7-9 and TRBJ2-7; 9 bases fit TRBD2. The length of the CDR3 is 19 residues. CDR1 is SEHNR, CDR2 FQNEAQ, per germline (reference sequence). CDR3 bases: TGTTCCAGCAGCTTAAAGCAACACCGGGCGGGAGGGGTTGTGGACGAGCAGTACTTC. It codes for CSSSLKQHRAGGVVDEQYF.

The CDR3 DNA follows: TGTGCCAGCAGTTTCATCCCAGGCGAGCAGTACTTC. This encodes CASSFIPGEQYF. The V and J genes are TRBV28 and TRBJ2-7; D is uncertain. Trimming left V 3 bases short and J 6 bases short, with 9 bases between. This CDR3 contains 12 residues. CDR1 is MDHEN, CDR2 SYDVKM, per germline.

The chain employs TRBV5-1 and TRBJ1-1; D call uncertain. This CDR3 is built from 14 residues. CDR1 SGHRS and CDR2 YFSETQ come from the germline V gene. V was trimmed by 4 bases and J by 2 bases, leaving 12 bases between them. CDR3 protein: CASSGQAGNTEAFF. The CDR3 DNA reads as TGCGCCAGCAGCGGCCAGGCTGGAAACACTGAAGCTTTCTTT. The whole variable domain, filled in from reference TRBV5-1 and TRBJ1-1, reads KAGVTQTPRYLIKTRGQQVTLSCSPISGHRSVSWYQQTPGQGLQFLFEYFSETQRNKGNFPGRFSGRQFSNSRSEMNVSTLELGDSALYLCASSGQAGNTEAFFGQGTRLTVV.

This clone was observed a handful of times. The rearrangement links TRBV9 to TRBJ1-3, with D perhaps TRBD1 (5 bases). The CDR3 extends over 14 amino acids. V dropped 7 bases and J dropped 1 base, with 12 bases sitting between them. Germline-derived CDR1 and CDR2 are SGDLS and YYNGEE. Here the CDR3 reads CASGKAGSGNTIYF. CDR3 bases: TGTGCCAGCGGAAAGGCAGGGTCTGGAAACACCATATATTTT.